A selection of T cell receptor beta chains follows, all from one sample in a study of blood T cell repertoires in COVID-19. Profiling relied on immunoSEQ multiplex PCR, and the TCRdb table lists in-frame clones only, not all of them. The repertoire holds around 95,000 clones, with more than 85% as singletons. Sequencing used peripheral blood. The receptors were gathered from a man between 50 and 59 years old with active COVID-19. Both conserved end residues are part of each CDR3. D genes are given only for firm matches. Clone size is given for some rows only: seen once, a few or many times, or a class if the clone is expanded.

V	J	size	D	CDR3	DNA
TRBV15	TRBJ2-7	-	-	CATSLGTPPYEQYF	TGTGCCACCTCACTCGGGACTCCTCCCTACGAGCAGTACTTC
TRBV7-8	TRBJ2-5	-	TRBD1	CASSLIGTEGQETQYF	TGTGCCAGCAGCTTAATAGGGACAGAGGGTCAGGAGACCCAGTACTTC
TRBV10-2	TRBJ1-5	-	-	CASSELGHASQPQHF	TGCGCCAGCAGTGAACTGGGCCACGCAAGTCAGCCCCAGCATTTT
TRBV18	TRBJ2-5	-	TRBD1	CASSPSTTGGRETQYF	TGTGCCAGCTCACCGTCGACGACAGGGGGGCGGGAGACCCAGTACTTC
TRBV27	TRBJ2-1	few	TRBD2	CASSQPGLAGAGSYNEQFF	TGTGCCAGCAGTCAACCGGGACTAGCGGGAGCCGGGTCCTACAATGAGCAGTTCTTC
TRBV6-4	TRBJ1-1	-	-	CASSGQFGTEAFF	TGTGCCAGCAGCGGACAGTTTGGGACTGAAGCTTTCTTT
TRBV6-5	TRBJ2-1	-	TRBD2	CASRWTSGNYNEQFF	TGTGCCAGCAGGTGGACTAGCGGGAACTACAATGAGCAGTTCTTC
TRBV6-6	TRBJ1-5	-	-	CASNGVLNSNQPQHF	TGTGCCAGCAACGGGGTGTTGAATAGCAATCAGCCCCAGCATTTT
TRBV7-9	TRBJ2-2	-	-	CASNGQNTGELFF	TGTGCCAGCAACGGACAGAACACCGGGGAGCTGTTTTTT
TRBV6-5	TRBJ1-1	-	-	CASITGRDTEAFF	TGTGCCAGCATTACAGGAAGGGACACTGAAGCTTTCTTT
TRBV3-1/TRBV3-2	TRBJ2-5	once	TRBD2	CASSQIASGRYPQETQYF	TGTGCCAGCAGCCAAATTGCTAGCGGACGGTACCCCCAAGAGACCCAGTACTTC
TRBV6-5	TRBJ2-1	-	-	CASSYVRRSSYNEQFF	TGTGCCAGCAGTTACGTACGGAGGAGCTCCTACAATGAGCAGTTCTTC
TRBV5-1	TRBJ1-4	-	TRBD1	CASSGGTGHNEKLFF	TGCGCCAGCAGCGGCGGGACAGGGCATAATGAAAAACTGTTTTTT
TRBV6-5	TRBJ1-2	few	-	CASQLRGYGYTF	TGTGCCAGCCAACTCCGGGGCTATGGCTACACCTTC
TRBV4-1	TRBJ2-1	-	TRBD2	CASSPIPGTSGGDEQFF	TGCGCCAGCAGCCCCATTCCCGGGACTAGCGGAGGGGATGAGCAGTTCTTC
TRBV5-6	TRBJ2-3	-	-	CASSLRGTDTQYF	TGTGCCAGCAGCTTGAGAGGCACAGATACGCAGTATTTT
TRBV6-5	TRBJ1-2	-	TRBD1	CASRLQQGAYGYTF	TGTGCCAGCCGACTACAACAGGGGGCCTATGGCTACACCTTC
TRBV4-2	TRBJ1-2	-	-	CASSQDREVYGYTF	TGTGCCAGCAGCCAAGATCGCGAAGTCTATGGCTACACCTTC
TRBV27	TRBJ2-6	-	-	CASSLEGAYSGANVLTF	TGTGCCAGCAGTTTAGAGGGAGCCTACTCTGGGGCCAACGTCCTGACTTTC
TRBV20-1	TRBJ1-2	-	-	CSANHGYGYTF	TGCAGTGCTAATCACGGTTATGGCTACACCTTC
TRBV19	TRBJ2-3	-	TRBD2	CASSSAGGYTDTQYF	TGTGCCAGTAGTTCAGCGGGGGGGTACACAGATACGCAGTATTTT
TRBV5-4	TRBJ2-5	-	-	CASSLAGGETQYF	TGTGCCAGCAGCTTGGCCGGAGGGGAGACCCAGTACTTC
TRBV11-3	TRBJ2-1	-	-	CASSKQFNNEQFF	TGTGCCAGCAGTAAACAGTTTAATAATGAGCAGTTCTTC
TRBV11-2	TRBJ1-1	-	TRBD1	CASSLVAGGRMNTEAFF	TGTGCCAGCAGCTTAGTGGCAGGGGGCCGCATGAACACTGAAGCTTTCTTT
TRBV6-1	TRBJ1-1	once	-	CASSEWGGSSTEAFF	TGTGCCAGCAGTGAATGGGGAGGGTCTAGCACTGAAGCTTTCTTT
TRBV6-6	TRBJ1-4	once	-	CASSSGINEKLFF	TGTGCCAGCAGCTCCGGTATAAATGAAAAACTGTTTTTT
TRBV5-1	TRBJ2-5	-	TRBD2	CASSLGGLAQETQYF	TGCGCCAGCAGCTTGGGGGGACTAGCCCAAGAGACCCAGTACTTC
TRBV14	TRBJ2-3	-	TRBD2	CASSVLAGSGDTQYF	TGTGCCAGCAGCGTCCTAGCGGGGAGCGGAGATACGCAGTATTTT
TRBV2	TRBJ1-1	-	-	CASSEDRVNTEAFF	TGTGCCAGCAGTGAAGACAGGGTGAACACTGAAGCTTTCTTT
TRBV5-1	TRBJ2-2	-	-	CASSVQDRYTGELFF	TGCGCCAGCAGCGTACAAGACAGGTACACCGGGGAGCTGTTTTTT
TRBV19	TRBJ2-7	-	-	CASSILVWTSEQYF	TGTGCCAGTAGTATATTGGTTTGGACTTCAGAGCAGTACTTC
TRBV19	TRBJ2-5	-	-	CASSIRPYQETQYF	TGTGCCAGTAGTATCCGTCCTTACCAAGAGACCCAGTACTTC
TRBV10-3	TRBJ1-6	once	TRBD1	CAIRGGQGASSNSPLHF	TGTGCCATCAGGGGAGGACAGGGGGCATCCTCGAATTCACCCCTCCACTTT
TRBV5-4	TRBJ1-4	-	TRBD1	CASSLDRGGEKLFF	TGTGCCAGCAGCTTGGACAGGGGCGGTGAAAAACTGTTTTTT
TRBV15	TRBJ2-5	-	TRBD2	CATSRDDLAGAKQETQYF	TGTGCCACCAGCAGGGATGATTTAGCGGGGGCGAAGCAAGAGACCCAGTACTTC
TRBV6-5	TRBJ2-1	-	TRBD2	CASSRTRMNEQFF	TGTGCCAGCAGCAGGACTAGAATGAATGAGCAGTTCTTC
TRBV9	TRBJ2-1	-	-	CASSGEPSYNEQFF	TGTGCCAGCAGCGGAGAGCCTTCCTACAATGAGCAGTTCTTC
TRBV7-9	TRBJ1-1	-	TRBD1	CASSFRGMNTEAFF	TGTGCCAGCAGCTTCAGGGGGATGAACACTGAAGCTTTCTTT
TRBV24-1	TRBJ2-1	-	-	CATETSAGGRTYNEQFF	TGTGCCACTGAAACTAGCGCCGGGGGCCGAACCTACAATGAGCAGTTCTTC
TRBV5-4	TRBJ1-2	-	TRBD1	CASSRGTGGSNYGYTF	TGTGCCAGCAGCCGCGGGACAGGGGGATCTAACTATGGCTACACCTTC